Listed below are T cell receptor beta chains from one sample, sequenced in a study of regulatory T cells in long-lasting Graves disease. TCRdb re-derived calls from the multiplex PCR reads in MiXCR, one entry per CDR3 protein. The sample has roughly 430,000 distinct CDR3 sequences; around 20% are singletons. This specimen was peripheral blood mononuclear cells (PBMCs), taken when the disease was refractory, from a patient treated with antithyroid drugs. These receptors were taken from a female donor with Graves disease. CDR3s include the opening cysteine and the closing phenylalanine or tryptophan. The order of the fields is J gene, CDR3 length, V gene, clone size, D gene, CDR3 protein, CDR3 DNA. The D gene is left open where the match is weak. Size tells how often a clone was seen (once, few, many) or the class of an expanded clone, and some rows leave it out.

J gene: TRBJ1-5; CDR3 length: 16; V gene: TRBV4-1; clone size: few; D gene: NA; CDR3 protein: CASSQELKGWNQPQHF; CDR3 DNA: TGCGCCAGCAGCCAAGAGTTAAAGGGTTGGAATCAGCCCCAGCATTTT
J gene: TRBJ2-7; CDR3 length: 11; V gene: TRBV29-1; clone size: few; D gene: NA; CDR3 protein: CSVKSPYEQYF; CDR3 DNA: TGCAGCGTTAAGTCCCCCTACGAGCAGTACTTC
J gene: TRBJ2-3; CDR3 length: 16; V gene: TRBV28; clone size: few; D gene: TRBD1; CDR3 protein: CASSVNRGLIEDTQYF; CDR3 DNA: TGTGCCAGCAGTGTAAACAGGGGGCTGATAGAAGATACGCAGTATTTT
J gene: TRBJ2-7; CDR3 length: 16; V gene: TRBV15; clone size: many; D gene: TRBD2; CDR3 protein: CATSRGEGLAAYEQYF; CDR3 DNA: TGTGCCACCAGCAGGGGGGAAGGACTAGCGGCCTACGAGCAGTACTTC
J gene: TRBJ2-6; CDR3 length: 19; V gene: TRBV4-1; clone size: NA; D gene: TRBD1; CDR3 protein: CASSQSAGQVFSGANVLTF; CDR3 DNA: TGCGCCAGCAGCCAAAGTGCGGGACAGGTATTCTCTGGGGCCAACGTCCTGACTTTC
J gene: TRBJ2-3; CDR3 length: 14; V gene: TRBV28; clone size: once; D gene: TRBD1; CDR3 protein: CASSSGQGGDTQYF; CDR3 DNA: TGTGCCAGCAGTTCGGGACAGGGAGGAGATACGCAGTATTTT
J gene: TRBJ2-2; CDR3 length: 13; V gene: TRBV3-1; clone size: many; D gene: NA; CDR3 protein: CASSQVRVPELFF; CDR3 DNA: TGTGCCAGCAGCCAAGTCCGAGTACCGGAGCTGTTTTTT
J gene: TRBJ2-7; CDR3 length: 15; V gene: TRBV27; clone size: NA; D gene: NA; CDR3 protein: CASSSTLTGGDEQYF; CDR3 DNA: TGTGCCAGCAGCTCGACTCTCACCGGGGGCGACGAGCAGTACTTC
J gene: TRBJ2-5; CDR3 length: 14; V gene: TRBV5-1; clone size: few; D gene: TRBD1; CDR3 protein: CASRSQGPQETQYF; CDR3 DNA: TGCGCCAGCCGATCACAGGGGCCGCAAGAGACCCAGTACTTC
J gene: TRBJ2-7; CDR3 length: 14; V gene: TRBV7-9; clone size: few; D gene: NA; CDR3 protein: CASSLSRGEDEQYF; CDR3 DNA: TGTGCCAGCAGCTTAAGCCGAGGGGAGGACGAGCAGTACTTC